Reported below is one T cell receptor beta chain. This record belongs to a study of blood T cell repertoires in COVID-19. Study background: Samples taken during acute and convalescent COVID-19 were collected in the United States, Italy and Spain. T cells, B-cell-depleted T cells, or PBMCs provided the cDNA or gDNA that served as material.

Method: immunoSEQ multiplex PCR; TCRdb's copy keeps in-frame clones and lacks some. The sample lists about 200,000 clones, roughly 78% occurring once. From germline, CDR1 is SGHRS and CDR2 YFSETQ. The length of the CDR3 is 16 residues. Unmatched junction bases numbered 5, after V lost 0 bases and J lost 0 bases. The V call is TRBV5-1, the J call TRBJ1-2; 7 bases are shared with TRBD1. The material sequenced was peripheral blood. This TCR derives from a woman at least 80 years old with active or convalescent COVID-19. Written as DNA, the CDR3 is TGCGCCAGCAGCTTGGAACAGGGGACTTCTAACTATGGCTACACCTTC. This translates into CASSLEQGTSNYGYTF. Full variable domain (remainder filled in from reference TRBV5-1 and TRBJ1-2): KAGVTQTPRYLIKTRGQQVTLSCSPISGHRSVSWYQQTPGQGLQFLFEYFSETQRNKGNFPGRFSGRQFSNSRSEMNVSTLELGDSALYLCASSLEQGTSNYGYTFGSGTRLTVV.